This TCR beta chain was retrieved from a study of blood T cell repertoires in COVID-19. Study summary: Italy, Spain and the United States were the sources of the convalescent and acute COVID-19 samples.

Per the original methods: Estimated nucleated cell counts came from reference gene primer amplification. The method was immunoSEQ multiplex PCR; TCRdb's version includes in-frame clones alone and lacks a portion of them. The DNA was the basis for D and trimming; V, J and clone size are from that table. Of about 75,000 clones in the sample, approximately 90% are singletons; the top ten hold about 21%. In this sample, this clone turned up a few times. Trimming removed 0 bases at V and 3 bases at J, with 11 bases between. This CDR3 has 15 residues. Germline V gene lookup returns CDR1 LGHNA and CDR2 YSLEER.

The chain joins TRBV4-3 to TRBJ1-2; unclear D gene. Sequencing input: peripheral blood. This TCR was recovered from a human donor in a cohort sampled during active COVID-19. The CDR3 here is CASSQDLRGYYGYTF. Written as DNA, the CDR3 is TGCGCCAGCAGCCAAGATCTAAGAGGTTACTATGGCTACACCTTC.